A single sample is the source of the 14 T cell receptor beta chains below, sequenced in a study of blood T cell repertoires in COVID-19. The method was immunoSEQ multiplex PCR; TCRdb's version includes in-frame clones alone and lacks a portion of them. Among 150,000 to 200,000 clones listed, roughly 80% were seen once. Sequencing used peripheral blood. These receptors originate from a woman aged 80 or older with acute or convalescent COVID-19.

The J gene is TRBJ2-1, the V gene TRBV19; the match to TRBD2 covers 10 bases. Trimming removed 10 bases from V and 2 bases from J; junction bases left unmatched: 11. This CDR3 is built from 16 residues. Germline values: CDR1 LNHDA, CDR2 SQIVND (reference sequence). CDR3 sequence: CATRTSGRGPYNEQFF. CDR3 sequence (DNA): TGTGCCACGAGGACTAGCGGCCGGGGGCCCTACAATGAGCAGTTCTTC.

The table lists this clone with a few counts. This sequence joins TRBV18 and TRBJ1-2, with 10 bases that match TRBD1. CDR1 and CDR2 from the germline V gene are KGHSH and LQKENI. J lost 10 bases, V lost 3 bases, and 11 bases had no gene match. The CDR3 has 15 residues. CDR3 coding DNA: TGTGCCAGCTCACCGAGCACGGGACAGGGGAAGACCTACACCTTC. Translating it yields CASSPSTGQGKTYTF.

J is TRBJ2-4 and V is TRBV3-1 (or the pseudogene TRBV3-2), with 8 nucleotides matching TRBD2. Looked up from germline, CDR1 is LGHDT and CDR2 is YNNKEL (reference sequence). With V trimmed by 4 bases and J by 8 bases, 1 base remained unmatched. This CDR3 is built from 12 residues. CDR3 sequence: CASSLRGDIQYF. The CDR3 nucleotides are TGTGCCAGCAGCCTGCGGGGGGACATTCAGTACTTC.

The genes are TRBV5-1 and TRBJ2-1, with unresolved D. Trimming took 0 bases from V and 10 from J, leaving 5 bases between them. Germline V gene sequence: CDR1 SGHRS, CDR2 YFSETQ. The length of the CDR3 is 11 residues. CDR3 nucleotides: TGCGCCAGCAGCTTGGCTAGGGAGCAGTTCTTC. Translated: CASSLAREQFF.

DNA of the CDR3: TGTGCCAGCAGACCTGACAAGGGGATCACTGAAGCTTTCTTT. Encoded protein: CASRPDKGITEAFF. The J gene is TRBJ1-1, the V gene TRBV6-5; TRBD1 might be the D (5 bases). With 6 bases removed from V and 4 bases from J, the gap between germline ends came to 15 bases. The CDR3 covers 14 residues. In germline, CDR1 is MNHEY, CDR2 SVGAGI.

This clone was seen many times. This chain joins TRBV5-1 and TRBJ2-7; TRBD2 matches 7 bases. V lost 4 bases, J lost 5 bases, and 12 bases stayed unmatched. CDR1 is SGHRS, CDR2 YFSETQ, per germline. The CDR3 is 15 amino acids. CDR3 DNA sequence: TGCGCCAGCAGCCCAGTAGCGGGTGCCCGCCACGAGCAGTACTTC. Translated, it gives CASSPVAGARHEQYF.

V gene TRBV5-1 combines with J gene TRBJ2-7, with a tentative D call TRBD1 (6 bases). The ends were cut back, 4 bases at V and 6 bases at J, with 17 bases in the middle. In germline, CDR1 is SGHRS, CDR2 YFSETQ. The CDR3 contains 14 residues. The CDR3 loop is CASSPSYREGEQYF. The CDR3 nucleotides read TGCGCCAGCAGCCCGTCATACAGGGAAGGCGAGCAGTACTTC.

The DNA of the CDR3 is TGTGCCAGCAGCTTAGTGTCAGGGGAGAGAGATACGCAGTATTTT. The encoded protein is CASSLVSGERDTQYF. The chain combines TRBV7-8 with TRBJ2-3; tentative D call: TRBD1 (6 bases). The CDR3 extends over 15 amino acids. V lost 1 base and J lost 5, with 13 bases in between. Germline CDR1 and CDR2: SGHVS and FQNEAQ.

This chain joins TRBV27 and TRBJ2-7; D is uncertain. Trimming removed 5 bases from V and 2 bases from J, with 16 bases in between. The CDR3 covers 15 residues. Looked up from germline, CDR1 is MNHEY and CDR2 is SMNVEV (reference sequence). The DNA for the CDR3 is TGTGCCAGCAGTCCGACATCGTTTGAGCCCTACGAGCAGTACTTC. Translating gives CASSPTSFEPYEQYF.

This rearrangement joins TRBV19 to TRBJ2-1, with D perhaps matching TRBD2 (6 bases). CDR1 is LNHDA, CDR2 SQIVND, per germline (reference sequence). Trimming cost V 6 bases and J 2 bases, with 20 bases left between them. The CDR3 runs to 17 residues. The chain's CDR3 is CASSPTNRRAAYNEQFF. Written as DNA, the CDR3 is TGTGCCAGTAGCCCTACGAATAGGAGGGCCGCCTACAATGAGCAGTTCTTC.

The rearrangement uses TRBV1 and TRBJ2-3; TRBD2, the table's D call, was not compared with the DNA. TRBV1 is shown as a pseudogene. The CDR3 loop spans 18 amino acids. CDR3 residues: CTSSHHSRGGHSTDTQYF. DNA for the CDR3: TGCACCAGCAGCCATCACTCGCGGGGGGGTCATAGCACAGATACGCAGTATTTT.

This rearrangement joins TRBV2 to TRBJ1-6; the match to TRBD1 covers 7 bases. V lost 4 bases to trimming and J lost 9 bases; unmatched junction nucleotides: 6. This CDR3 has 14 amino acids. CDR1 is SNHLY, CDR2 FYNNEI, per germline. The CDR3 sequence: CASSGGQLRSPLHF. DNA for the CDR3: TGTGCCAGCAGTGGGGGACAGCTACGTTCACCCCTCCACTTT. The full variable domain, completed using reference TRBV2 and TRBJ1-6, is EPEVTQTPSHQVTQMGQEVILRCVPISNHLYFYWYRQILGQKVEFLVSFYNNEISEKSEIFDDQFSVERPDGSNFTLKIRSTKLEDSAMYFCASSGGQLRSPLHFGNGTRLTVT.

The chain recombines TRBV5-8 with TRBJ2-5, with 7 nucleotides matching TRBD2. The CDR3 has 16 residues. V lost 0 bases to trimming and J lost 4 bases; unmatched junction nucleotides: 9. The V gene's germline CDR1 is SGHTS and CDR2 YDEGEE. CDR3: CASSLGRGSGSETQYF. The CDR3 DNA sequence: TGTGCCAGCAGCTTGGGGCGGGGGTCCGGGTCAGAGACCCAGTACTTC. Drawing the rest from reference TRBV5-8 and TRBJ2-5, the complete variable domain is EAGVTQSPTHLIKTRGQQATLRCSPISGHTSVYWYQQALGLGLQFLLWYDEGEERNRGNFPPRFSGRQFPNYSSELNVNALELEDSALYLCASSLGRGSGSETQYFGPGTRLLVL.

The chain uses TRBV28 and TRBJ1-5; D not resolved. Germline CDR1 and CDR2: MDHEN and SYDVKM. V was trimmed by 0 bases and J by 6 bases, leaving 12 bases between them. The CDR3 is made up of 15 amino acids. The CDR3 region is CASSLWAEAFQPQHF. Written as DNA, the CDR3 is TGTGCCAGCAGTTTATGGGCGGAGGCTTTTCAGCCCCAGCATTTT. Full variable domain (missing parts from reference TRBV28 and TRBJ1-5): DVKVTQSSRYLVKRTGEKVFLECVQDMDHENMFWYRQDPGLGLRLIYFSYDVKMKEKGDIPEGYSVSREKKERFSLILESASTNQTSMYLCASSLWAEAFQPQHFGDGTRLSIL.